This T cell receptor (beta chain) was captured by sequencing in a study of T cell repertoires in cytomegalovirus infection. About the research overall: Evidence of both CMV infection and a matching HLA type came from public TCR beta signatures.

A word on this clonotype: The antigen is unknown.

The CDR3 is made up of 13 amino acids. CDR1 is MNHEY and CDR2 is SVGAGI in the germline V gene. V was trimmed by 0 bases and J by 3 bases, leaving 6 bases between them. MiXCR was run by TCRdb on the reads, yielding one entry per CDR3 protein. The sample includes about 920,000 distinct CDR3 sequences, more than 25% seen only once; the top ten take roughly 13%. The sequence derives from a human donor in good health (CMV status not recorded). Some clones in this sample may be carry-over from other donors' samples. The chain recombines TRBV6-5 with TRBJ2-7, with unresolved D. The sample was cultured CD8+ T cells from PBMCs, taken from culture after CMV antigen stimulation. CDR3 loop: CASSYSNNYEQYF. In nucleotides, the CDR3 is TGTGCCAGCAGTTACTCGAACAACTACGAGCAGTACTTC.